Shown below are 7 T cell receptor beta chains from a single sample sequenced in a study of radiotherapy plus CTLA-4 blockade in lung cancer. The assay was immunoSEQ multiplex PCR, and TCRdb's table has in-frame clones only and misses some. This sample has some 70,000 clones, with roughly 78% found just once. The specimen comprised peripheral blood, sampled from a patient treated with radiotherapy plus ipilimumab. Every receptor here comes from a human donor with non-small cell lung cancer who had a complete response to radiotherapy plus ipilimumab.

The chain uses TRBV14 and TRBJ1-2; no reliable D call. The CDR3 loop spans 15 amino acids. Germline loops: CDR1 SGHDN, CDR2 FVKESK. V lost 0 bases and J lost 1, with 9 bases in between. The CDR3, as DNA: TGTGCCAGCAGCCAAGATCACAGCGGTAACTATGGCTACACCTTC. This gives the protein CASSQDHSGNYGYTF.

In this sample, this clone turned up once. The genes are TRBV2 and TRBJ1-3; D gene ambiguous. Germline values: CDR1 SNHLY, CDR2 FYNNEI. CDR3 length: 13 amino acids. Trimming took off 6 bases at V and 2 bases at J, with 8 bases between the two ends. The CDR3 sequence: CASRRSPGNTIYF. The CDR3 coding sequence is TGTGCCAGCAGACGCTCTCCTGGAAACACCATATATTTT.

J is TRBJ2-1 and V is TRBV27; 10 bases line up with TRBD1. The V gene's germline CDR1 is MNHEY and CDR2 SMNVEV (reference sequence). J was trimmed by 5 bases and V by 6 bases; bases with no gene match: 4. This CDR3 region has 14 residues. In DNA, the CDR3 is TGTGCCAGCAGACGGGGACAGGGGAACAATGAGCAGTTCTTC. It encodes CASRRGQGNNEQFF.

V is TRBV2 and J is TRBJ2-1; D is unclear. CDR1 and CDR2 from the germline V gene are SNHLY and FYNNEI. The length of the CDR3 is 12 residues. The V end was cut by 8 bases, the J end by 9 bases, with 14 bases between. The CDR3 coding sequence is TGTGCCAGCGAATTGAACTTTGGTGAGCAGTTCTTC. Translation gives CASELNFGEQFF. Looking up the rest from reference TRBV2 and TRBJ2-1 gives the full variable domain: EPEVTQTPSHQVTQMGQEVILRCVPISNHLYFYWYRQILGQKVEFLVSFYNNEISEKSEIFDDQFSVERPDGSNFTLKIRSTKLEDSAMYFCASELNFGEQFFGPGTRLTVL.

The rearrangement joins TRBV2 to TRBJ2-7, with 13 bases lining up with TRBD2. With 0 bases clipped from V and 6 bases from J, the junction kept 8 bases outside the gene matches. CDR3 size: 17 residues. Germline assignment: CDR1 SNHLY and CDR2 FYNNEI. The CDR3 coding sequence is TGTGCCAGCAGTGAAGCGCGAGGACTAGCGGGAGAGTTCGAGCAGTACGTC. Protein product: CASSEARGLAGEFEQYV.

This clone was seen a few times. The chain combines TRBV5-1 with TRBJ2-7; D uncertain. The CDR3 sequence is 12 residues long. Germline V gene data show CDR1 as SGHRS and CDR2 as YFSETQ. Trimming shortened V by 5 bases and J by 1 base, and 7 bases separated the two germline ends. CDR3 nucleotide sequence: TGCGCCAGCAGGAGAGAGTCCTACGAGCAGTACTTC. This codes for CASRRESYEQYF.

This clone appeared a single time. Other DNA sequences in the sample encode the same CDR3. The V and J genes are TRBV30 and TRBJ1-1, with 8 bases identical to TRBD1. Looked up from germline, CDR1 is GTSNPN and CDR2 is SVGIG (reference sequence). CDR3 length: 13 amino acids. Trimming removed 3 bases from V and 1 base from J; junction bases left unmatched: 1. The CDR3 spells CAWRQGANTEAFF. The CDR3 DNA sequence: TGTGCCTGGAGGCAGGGGGCGAACACTGAAGCTTTCTTT.